This T cell receptor (beta chain) was profiled in a study of shared clonotypes between healthy human individuals. Genomic DNA of each subset was evenly split across several immunoSEQ plates. Measured with immunoSEQ multiplex PCR; TCRdb has only the in-frame clones, and not every one. The top ten hold around 0.15% of the sample, which has a few million clones, around nine tenths seen once. CDR3 length equals 16 residues. Trimming at V came to 4 bases and at J to 7 bases, leaving 5 bases not matched to a gene. The germline gives CDR1 KGHSH, CDR2 LQKENI. This chain uses TRBV18 with TRBJ2-1; 15 nucleotides align to TRBD2. Sequencing was performed on naive CD4+ T cells sorted from blood. As to subset: CD45RA+ positively selected. The origin of this receptor is a man aged 18 to 30 in good health. The CDR3 spells CASSLGLAGGPNEQFF. CDR3 sequence (DNA): TGTGCCAGCTCACTAGGACTAGCGGGGGGGCCGAATGAGCAGTTCTTC.